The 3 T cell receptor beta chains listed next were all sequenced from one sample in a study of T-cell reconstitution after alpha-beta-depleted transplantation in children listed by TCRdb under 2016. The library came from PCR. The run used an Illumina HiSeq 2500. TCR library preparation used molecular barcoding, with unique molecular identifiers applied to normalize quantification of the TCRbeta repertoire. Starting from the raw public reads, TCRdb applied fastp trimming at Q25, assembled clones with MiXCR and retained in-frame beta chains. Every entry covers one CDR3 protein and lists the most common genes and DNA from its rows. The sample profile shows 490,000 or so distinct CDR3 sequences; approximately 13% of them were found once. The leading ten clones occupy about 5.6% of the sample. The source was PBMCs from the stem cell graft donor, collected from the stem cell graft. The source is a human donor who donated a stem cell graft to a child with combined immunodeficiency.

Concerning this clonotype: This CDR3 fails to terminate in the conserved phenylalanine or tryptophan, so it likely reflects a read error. The CDR3 loop is CATLLGTEGNTIYY. As DNA, the CDR3 is TGTGCCACCCTCCTCGGGACAGAAGGAAACACCATATATTAT. This chain joins TRBV6-1 and TRBJ1-3, with 7 positions matching TRBD1. CDR3 size: 14 residues. Per the germline V gene, CDR1 is MNHNS and CDR2 is SASEGT. Trimming removed 10 bases from V and 4 bases from J; junction bases left unmatched: 10.

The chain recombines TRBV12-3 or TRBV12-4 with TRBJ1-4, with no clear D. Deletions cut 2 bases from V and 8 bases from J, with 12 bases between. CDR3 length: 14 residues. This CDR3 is CASSLSARGEKLFF. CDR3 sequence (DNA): TGTGCCAGCAGTTTATCGGCCCGTGGGGAAAAACTGTTTTTT.

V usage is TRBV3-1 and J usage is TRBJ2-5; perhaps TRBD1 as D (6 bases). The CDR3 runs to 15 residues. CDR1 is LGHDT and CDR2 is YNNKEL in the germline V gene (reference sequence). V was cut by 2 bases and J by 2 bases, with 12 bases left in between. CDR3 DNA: TGTGCCAGCAGCCAAATGCCGGGACAACAAGAGACCCAGTACTTC. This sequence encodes CASSQMPGQQETQYF.